The next 25 T cell receptor beta chains were all read from a single sample in a study of naive and memory T cell subsets. No antigens are known for them. Two oligonucleotides, mixed equimolar, formed the beta constant-region primer covering TRBC1 and TRBC2. Nested alpha and beta constant-region primers with the SP2 primer drove four PCR rounds on ligated cDNA. TCRdb re-called the UMI-ligation and nested PCR reads through MiXCR, storing one row per CDR3 protein. The sample consists of 98,000 or so distinct CDR3 sequences, around 10% of them appearing once. Study findings and constraints: Possibly reflecting memory cells re-expressing CD45RA, a few larger clonotypes occurred in naive repertoires, especially CD8.

The sequencing sample was made of naive CD4+ T cells from blood. The receptors shown here come from a human donor in good health.

The chain carries TRBV11-2 and TRBJ2-7, with 9 bases aligning to TRBD1. The V segment lost 2 bases and the J segment 2 bases; nucleotides outside the gene matches: 4. CDR1 and CDR2 (germline): SGHAT, FQNNGV. The CDR3 spans 15 residues. The CDR3 region has the DNA TGTGCCAGCAGCTTAATGGGACAGGGTGCCTACGAGCAGTACTTC. Amino acids: CASSLMGQGAYEQYF. Based on the CDR3 plus reference TRBV11-2 and TRBJ2-7, the full variable domain is EAGVAQSPRYKIIEKRQSVAFWCNPISGHATLYWYQQILGQGPKLLIQFQNNGVVDDSQLPKDRFSAERLKGVDSTLKIQPAKLEDSAVYLCASSLMGQGAYEQYFGPGTRLTVT.

This clonotype has just a few counts. Germline and junction disagree at one end, which may indicate a read error. This chain connects TRBV5-4 to TRBJ2-1; D tentatively reads TRBD1 or TRBD2 (5 bases each). CDR3 size: 17 residues. Germline V CDR1 and CDR2: SGHNT, YYREEE (reference sequence). CDR3 bases: TGTGCCAGCAGCAGTGGTTCGGAGCGACCGTGGGACGATGAGCAATTCTTC. Its translation is CASSSGSERPWDDEQFF.

The CDR3 bases are TGCAGTGCCCGGGGAGCGGGGGGCCCAGATACGCAGTATTTT. It translates to CSARGAGGPDTQYF. This chain joins TRBV20-1 and TRBJ2-3; 9 bases line up with TRBD2. V shed 6 bases and J 4 bases; nucleotides not matched to a gene: 8. The CDR3 runs to 14 residues. Germline V gene sequence: CDR1 DFQATT, CDR2 SNEGSKA (reference sequence).

The sample holds a few counts of this clonotype. The V gene is TRBV6-5, the J gene TRBJ2-7, with 9 nucleotides matching TRBD1. Trimming removed 7 bases from V and 6 bases from J; junction bases left unmatched: 4. Germline-derived CDR1 and CDR2 are MNHEY and SVGAGI. The length of the CDR3 is 12 residues. The CDR3 DNA is TGTGCCAGCACTGGGACAGGGCGCGAGCAGTACTTC. This gives the protein CASTGTGREQYF.

The table lists this clonotype with many counts. The chain employs TRBV29-1 and TRBJ2-3; TRBD1 or TRBD2 may be the D gene (5 bases each). CDR1 and CDR2 from the germline V gene are SQVTM and ANQGSEA. The V gene lost 4 bases and the J gene lost 4 bases, with 15 bases spanning the gap. CDR3 length equals 14 residues. CDR3 in amino acids: CSVGEGTKADTQYF. In nucleotides, the CDR3 is TGCAGCGTTGGAGAAGGGACCAAAGCAGATACGCAGTATTTT.

This clonotype was detected a few times. The chain links TRBV18 to TRBJ1-5; D call uncertain. V shed 3 bases and J shed 5 bases, with 8 bases lying between them. CDR3 length: 13 residues. Per the germline V gene, CDR1 is KGHSH and CDR2 is LQKENI. CDR3 sequence: CASSPGSDQPQHF. DNA for the CDR3: TGTGCCAGCTCACCGGGGTCGGATCAGCCCCAGCATTTT.

This CDR3 is CASSQWGLGQGATGELFF. The CDR3 bases are TGCGCCAGCAGCCAGTGGGGCTTGGGGCAGGGGGCGACCGGGGAGCTGTTTTTT. The rearrangement links TRBV4-3 to TRBJ2-2, with 8 bases that match TRBD1. Trimming took 3 bases from V and 5 from J; bases not matched to a gene: 14. The CDR3 consists of 18 residues. CDR1 LGHNA and CDR2 YSLEER come from the germline V gene.

The sample holds many counts of this clonotype. CDR3 protein: CASSFAGWVSGGYTF. DNA for the CDR3: TGTGCCAGCAGTTTCGCAGGGTGGGTAAGCGGTGGCTACACCTTC. The chain carries TRBV12-3 or TRBV12-4 and TRBJ1-2, with TRBD1 as a possible D gene (5 bases). This CDR3 is built from 15 residues. Trimming took off 3 bases at V and 7 bases at J, with 18 bases between the two ends.

The chain links TRBV7-8 to TRBJ2-4; 7 positions match TRBD1. This CDR3 comprises 17 residues. CDR1 and CDR2 from the germline V gene are SGHVS and FQNEAQ. V lost 5 bases to trimming and J lost 0 bases; unmatched junction nucleotides: 10. The CDR3 DNA reads as TGTGCCAGCAGCGAAAGCGACAGGGTGGGAGCCAAAAACATTCAGTACTTC. The encoded protein is CASSESDRVGAKNIQYF.

This clonotype was picked up a small number of times. The chain recombines TRBV7-2 with TRBJ1-2; D gene ambiguous. The CDR3 runs 13 residues. V was pared by 1 base and J by 6 bases, with 9 bases between. In germline, CDR1 is SGHTA, CDR2 FQGNSA. As DNA, the CDR3 is TGTGCCAGCAGCTTAGGGGCATCGGATGGCTACACCTTC. Its protein product is CASSLGASDGYTF. The variable domain in full, completed from reference TRBV7-2 and TRBJ1-2, reads GAGVSQSPSNKVTEKGKDVELRCDPISGHTALYWYRQSLGQGLEFLIYFQGNSAPDKSGLPSDRFSAERTGGSVSTLTIQRTQQEDSAVYLCASSLGASDGYTFGSGTRLTVV.

This clonotype appeared a few times. V usage is TRBV24-1 and J usage is TRBJ1-5; 9 bases align to TRBD1. Germline-derived CDR1 and CDR2 are KGHDR and SFDVKD. V lost 2 bases and J lost 3; bases outside the gene matches: 4. CDR3 size: 16 residues. In nucleotides, the CDR3 is TGTGCCACCAGTGATTCCGGGACAGGGAACAATCAGCCCCAGCATTTT. Encoded protein: CATSDSGTGNNQPQHF.

V is TRBV7-2 and J is TRBJ1-4; 9 bases are a match to TRBD1. Germline-derived CDR1 and CDR2 are SGHTA and FQGNSA. V shed 1 base, J shed 8 bases, and the junction held 5 bases outside the gene matches. The CDR3 runs to 15 residues. The chain's CDR3 is CASSLVGQGWEKLFF. Written as DNA, the CDR3 is TGTGCCAGCAGCTTAGTTGGACAGGGGTGGGAAAAACTGTTTTTT.

This chain joins TRBV6-2 or TRBV6-3 and TRBJ2-7; D perhaps matches TRBD2 (6 bases). Per the germline V gene, CDR1 is MNHEY and CDR2 is SVGEGT. The CDR3 has 15 amino acids. V lost 1 base and J lost 1, with 11 bases in between. The CDR3: CASSYWAGPSYEQYF. The CDR3 coding sequence is TGTGCCAGCAGTTACTGGGCGGGGCCGTCCTACGAGCAGTACTTC.

This clonotype was seen a handful of times. The V and J genes are TRBV5-6 and TRBJ2-3; D remains ambiguous. The CDR3 has 14 residues. Germline assignment: CDR1 SGHDT and CDR2 YYEEEE. V was trimmed by 4 bases and J by 1 base, leaving 10 bases between them. CDR3 loop: CASSRRRGTDTQYF. The CDR3 region has the DNA TGTGCCAGCAGCCGCCGTAGAGGCACAGATACGCAGTATTTT. The whole variable domain, remainder taken from reference TRBV5-6 and TRBJ2-3, is DAGVTQSPTHLIKTRGQQVTLRCSPKSGHDTVSWYQQALGQGPQFIFQYYEEEERQRGNFPDRFSGHQFPNYSSELNVNALLLGDSALYLCASSRRRGTDTQYFGPGTRLTVL.

The chain combines TRBV11-1 with TRBJ2-3, with D possibly TRBD1 on 6 matching bases. CDR3 length: 18 residues. CDR1 is SGHAT, CDR2 FQDESV, per germline (reference sequence). Trimming cost V 0 bases and J 5 bases, with 21 bases left between them. The chain's CDR3 is CASSLARGPYGQEDTQYF. Here the CDR3 DNA reads TGTGCCAGCAGCTTAGCCAGGGGCCCCTACGGGCAAGAAGATACGCAGTATTTT.

This clonotype was seen only a few times. The V gene is TRBV5-1, the J gene TRBJ2-7; the match to TRBD2 covers 8 bases. This CDR3 is 15 amino acids long. The ends lost 5 bases at V and 2 bases at J; junction bases unmatched: 9. Germline CDR1 reads SGHRS; CDR2 reads YFSETQ. Here the CDR3 reads CASRTGGPITYEQYF. CDR3 bases: TGCGCCAGCAGGACGGGGGGGCCGATAACCTACGAGCAGTACTTC.

The chain employs TRBV5-1 and TRBJ2-7; TRBD1 aligns across 7 bases. The CDR3 has 15 residues. Germline lookup yields CDR1 SGHRS and CDR2 YFSETQ. V lost 4 bases to trimming and J lost 2 bases; unmatched junction nucleotides: 9. CDR3 in amino acids: CASSKTGTATYEQYF. The CDR3 DNA is TGCGCCAGCAGCAAAACCGGGACAGCAACCTACGAGCAGTACTTC.

This clonotype was seen repeatedly, ten times or more. The chain has TRBV6-2 or TRBV6-3 and TRBJ2-3; maybe TRBD1 (6 bases). Trimming shortened V by 0 bases and J by 9 bases, and 10 bases separated the two germline ends. CDR3 size: 13 residues. Germline CDR1 is MNHEY and CDR2 is SVGEGT. DNA for the CDR3: TGTGCCAGCAGTTACTCGTCGCAGGGGACGCAGTATTTT. This encodes CASSYSSQGTQYF.

The rearrangement links TRBV28 to TRBJ1-3, with TRBD1 as a possible D gene (5 bases). The V and J ends lost 5 bases and 0 bases respectively, with 14 bases between them. The CDR3 loop spans 16 amino acids. Germline CDR1 reads MDHEN; CDR2 reads SYDVKM. The CDR3 region has the DNA TGTGCCAGCAGTGCGAGGGGTAGCGTCTCTGGAAACACCATATATTTT. Amino acids: CASSARGSVSGNTIYF.

This chain connects TRBV19 to TRBJ2-7, with unresolved D. Germline assignment: CDR1 LNHDA and CDR2 SQIVND (reference sequence). V lost 0 bases and J lost 0, with 12 bases in between. CDR3 length: 16 residues. The CDR3 protein is CASSIDLVRASYEQYF. Written as DNA, the CDR3 is TGTGCCAGTAGTATAGATCTAGTACGGGCCTCCTACGAGCAGTACTTC.

This clonotype came up many times. This chain connects TRBV23-1 to TRBJ2-3; the D gene is possibly TRBD2 (6 bases). TRBV23-1 is treated as an ORF (open reading frame) with a function not yet certain. Trimming stripped 8 bases from V and 5 bases from J, with 11 bases between. The CDR3 sequence is 12 residues long. DNA of the CDR3: TGCGCCAGCGGGGGAGGTGGAGATACGCAGTATTTT. Its protein is CASGGGGDTQYF.

This clonotype has a count of ten or more. CDR3 residues: CASRPPPGQVSYNEQFF. The DNA of the CDR3 is TGTGCCAGCAGACCACCGCCGGGACAGGTCTCCTACAATGAGCAGTTCTTC. The J gene is TRBJ2-1, the V gene TRBV6-6; TRBD1 agrees at 8 bases. V gave up 6 bases and J gave up 0 bases; unmatched junction bases: 10. Germline CDR1 MNHNY, CDR2 SVGAGI (reference sequence). CDR3 length: 17 amino acids.

This clonotype was found a few times. J is TRBJ2-1 and V is TRBV5-1; TRBD2 matches 10 bases. CDR1 SGHRS and CDR2 YFSETQ come from the germline V gene. J lost 5 bases, V lost 2 bases, and 4 bases had no gene match. This CDR3 contains 15 residues. The CDR3 protein is CASSFLGTSDNEQFF. DNA for the CDR3: TGCGCCAGCAGCTTTCTAGGGACTAGCGACAATGAGCAGTTCTTC.

This clonotype occurred a few times. The chain couples TRBV12-3 or TRBV12-4 to TRBJ2-2, with TRBD1 matching over 8 bases. Trimming cost V 5 bases and J 0 bases; bases outside gene matches: 5. There are 16 residues in the CDR3. The CDR3 sequence is CASSVYRGSNTGELFF. The CDR3 DNA reads TGTGCCAGCAGTGTATACAGGGGGTCGAACACCGGGGAGCTGTTTTTT.

This clonotype came up many times. The genes are TRBV18 and TRBJ2-3; weak D call: TRBD2 (5 bases). Germline-derived CDR1 and CDR2 are KGHSH and LQKENI. The V end was cut by 6 bases, the J end by 0 bases, with 7 bases between. The CDR3 covers 13 residues. CDR3 residues: CASSRTSTDTQYF. DNA of the CDR3: TGTGCCAGCTCCAGGACTAGCACAGATACGCAGTATTTT.